The next 13 T cell receptor beta chains were all read from a single sample in a study of human T cells and chemical hapten exposure. TCRdb used MiXCR to reprocess the RACE reads, holding one entry per CDR3 protein. The repertoire holds over 100,000 distinct CDR3 sequences, with about a tenth as singletons. Time point: patch test 2, 6 weeks after DPC sensitization. The treatment denotes: therapeutic diphenylcyclopropenone sensitization with weekly scalp DPC. The sample consisted of whole blood, taken in connection with sensitization to the hapten diphenylcyclopropenone (DPC). Source of these receptors: a woman aged 40 to 50 with alopecia areata. Some clones in this sample may be carry-over from other donors' samples.

This clonotype has ten or more counts. This chain uses TRBV5-8 with TRBJ2-5; D is uncertain. The CDR3 sequence is 13 residues long. Germline lookup yields CDR1 SGHTS and CDR2 YDEGEE. Deletions cut 3 bases from V and 5 bases from J, with 11 bases between. The CDR3 DNA follows: TGTGCCAGCAGCTCGAAGTATCAGGAGACCCAGTACTTC. Translation: CASSSKYQETQYF.

This clonotype was seen repeatedly, ten times or more. The chain links TRBV12-3 or TRBV12-4 to TRBJ2-5; tentatively, D is TRBD1 (5 bases). The CDR3 totals 13 residues. Trimming took off 8 bases at V and 2 bases at J, with 12 bases between the two ends. The CDR3 reads CASSGQGQETQYF. As DNA, the CDR3 is TGTGCCAGCTCCGGACAAGGACAAGAGACCCAGTACTTC.

This clonotype turned up a few times. This chain connects TRBV7-8 to TRBJ2-3; D ambiguous. The CDR3 has 12 amino acids. CDR1 SGHVS and CDR2 FQNEAQ come from the germline V gene. Trimming stripped 2 bases from V and 6 bases from J, with 6 bases between. CDR3: CASSLRMDTQYF. In DNA form, the CDR3 reads TGTGCCAGCAGCTTAAGGATGGATACGCAGTATTTT.

This clonotype occurred many times. The V and J genes are TRBV2 and TRBJ2-1; D gene ambiguous. Germline lookup yields CDR1 SNHLY and CDR2 FYNNEI. Deletions cut 6 bases from V and 2 bases from J, with 11 bases between. The CDR3 sequence is 14 residues long. The CDR3 is CASSPLDPYNEQFF. The DNA for the CDR3 is TGTGCCAGCAGCCCCTTAGACCCCTACAATGAGCAGTTCTTC.

This clonotype has a count of ten or more. This chain joins TRBV12-3 or TRBV12-4 and TRBJ1-4, with 7 bases that match TRBD1. The V segment lost 6 bases and the J segment 3 bases; nucleotides outside the gene matches: 4. The CDR3 contains 14 residues. CDR3 sequence: CASRRTGSNEKLFF. The CDR3 DNA is TGTGCCAGCAGGCGGACAGGTTCTAATGAAAAACTGTTTTTT.

In its sample, this clonotype was seen many times. V gene TRBV5-1 combines with J gene TRBJ2-6; no clear D gene. With 1 base removed from V and 0 bases from J, the gap between germline ends came to 5 bases. Germline CDR1 and CDR2: SGHRS and YFSETQ. This CDR3 contains 15 residues. CDR3 residues: CASSLSLSGANVLTF. DNA of the CDR3: TGCGCCAGCAGCTTGTCCCTCTCTGGGGCCAACGTCCTGACTTTC.

J is TRBJ1-1 and V is TRBV12-3 or TRBV12-4; unclear D gene. CDR3 length equals 12 residues. Trimming removed 4 bases from V and 2 bases from J, with 5 bases in between. The CDR3 spells CASSYSNTEAFF. CDR3 DNA sequence: TGTGCCAGCAGTTACAGCAACACTGAAGCTTTCTTT.

This clonotype was recorded a few times. The J gene is TRBJ1-5, the V gene TRBV19; D ambiguous. V was trimmed by 1 base and J by 6 bases, leaving 16 bases between them. The CDR3 has 16 amino acids. Germline CDR1 LNHDA, CDR2 SQIVND (reference sequence). CDR3 sequence: CASSIVGRGSPQPQHF. The CDR3 coding sequence is TGTGCCAGTAGTATAGTTGGGCGAGGGTCGCCTCAGCCCCAGCATTTT.

This chain uses TRBV12-3 or TRBV12-4 with TRBJ2-2; D may be TRBD1 (5 bases). The length of the CDR3 is 14 residues. Trimming shortened V by 4 bases and J by 3 bases, and 9 bases separated the two germline ends. The CDR3 here is CASSWGGDTGELFF. The CDR3 nucleotides are TGTGCCAGCAGTTGGGGCGGAGACACCGGGGAGCTGTTTTTT.

As concerns this clonotype: A read error may be the cause here, since a much bigger clone is one base away. The V gene is TRBV20-1, the J gene TRBJ2-3; 7 nucleotides agree with TRBD1. V lost 5 bases to trimming and J lost 9 bases; unmatched junction nucleotides: 11. The CDR3 length is 13 residues. In germline, CDR1 is DFQATT, CDR2 SNEGSKA (reference sequence). This chain's CDR3 is CSADEGARPTQYF. CDR3 nucleotide sequence: TGCAGTGCTGACGAGGGGGCGCGTCCCACGCAGTATTTT.

This clonotype occurred many times. This rearrangement joins TRBV30 to TRBJ2-1; 8 bases map to TRBD2. V trimming: 3 bases; J trimming: 7 bases; junction bases outside the gene matches: 5. Per the germline V gene, CDR1 is GTSNPN and CDR2 is SVGIG (reference sequence). This CDR3 is 13 amino acids long. CDR3 nucleotide sequence: TGTGCCTGGAGGTACGGGGGGGCTAATGAGCAGTTCTTC. Amino acids: CAWRYGGANEQFF.

The table lists this clonotype with many counts. The chain recombines TRBV5-5 with TRBJ1-2; no definite D call. Trimming shortened V by 2 bases and J by 3 bases, and 8 bases separated the two germline ends. This CDR3 region has 13 residues. From germline, CDR1 is SGHKS and CDR2 YYEKEE (reference sequence). For the CDR3, the DNA is TGTGCCAGCAGCTTAGTGCCGTACTATGGCTACACCTTC. Protein: CASSLVPYYGYTF.

This clonotype was picked up many times. The rearrangement links TRBV23-1 to TRBJ2-7; TRBD1 agrees at 9 bases. Being an ORF, TRBV23-1 has a function that is uncertain. The CDR3 sequence is 14 residues long. Trimming removed 3 bases from V and 2 bases from J; junction bases left unmatched: 2. The CDR3 reads CASSQWTGAYEQYF. The CDR3 nucleotides read TGCGCCAGCAGTCAGTGGACAGGGGCCTACGAGCAGTACTTC.